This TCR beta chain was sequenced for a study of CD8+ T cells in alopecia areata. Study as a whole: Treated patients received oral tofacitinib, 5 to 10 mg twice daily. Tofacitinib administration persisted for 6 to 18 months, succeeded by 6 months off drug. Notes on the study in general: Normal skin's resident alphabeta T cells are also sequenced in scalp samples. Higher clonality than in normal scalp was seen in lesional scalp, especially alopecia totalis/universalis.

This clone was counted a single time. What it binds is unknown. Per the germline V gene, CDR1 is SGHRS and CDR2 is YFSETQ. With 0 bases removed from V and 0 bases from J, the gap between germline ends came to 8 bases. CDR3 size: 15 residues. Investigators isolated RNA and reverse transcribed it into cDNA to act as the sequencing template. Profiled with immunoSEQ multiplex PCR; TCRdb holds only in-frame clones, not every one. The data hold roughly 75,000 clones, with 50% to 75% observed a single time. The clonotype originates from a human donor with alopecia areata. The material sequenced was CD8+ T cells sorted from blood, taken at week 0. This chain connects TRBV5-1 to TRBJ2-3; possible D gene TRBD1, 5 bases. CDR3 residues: CASSLGQGSTDTQYF. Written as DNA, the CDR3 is TGCGCCAGCAGCTTGGGGCAGGGTAGCACAGATACGCAGTATTTT.